The rows below give T cell receptor beta chains drawn from one sample of a study of blood T cell repertoires in COVID-19. The assay was immunoSEQ multiplex PCR, and TCRdb's table has in-frame clones only and misses some. The sample lists roughly 81,000 clones, around 80% occurring once. Sequenced input: peripheral blood. Receptors originate from a man between 60 and 75 years old with acute or convalescent COVID-19. The CDR3 runs from the conserved cysteine through the conserved F or W. D genes are given only for firm matches. Expanded clones are given a class, and other clones once, few, many or no size at all.

>-|TRBV30|-|TRBJ2-3
TGTGCCTGGACCCCTGGCCGGAGCTGGGATACGCAGTATTTT
CAWTPGRSWDTQYF
>TRBD1|TRBV3-1/TRBV3-2|-|TRBJ2-5
TGTGCCAGCAGCCTCCGAGCCGGACAGGGGGAAGAGACCCAGTACTTC
CASSLRAGQGEETQYF
>TRBD2|TRBV7-2|-|TRBJ2-7
TGTGCCAGCAGCCAAGGGAGGGGTTTATCCTACGAGCAGTACTTC
CASSQGRGLSYEQYF
>TRBD2|TRBV7-9|-|TRBJ2-1
TGTGCCAGCAGATTTCTAGCGGGGGGGCTAAATGAGCAGTTCTTC
CASRFLAGGLNEQFF
>-|TRBV7-3|-|TRBJ2-5
TGTGCCAGCAAGAAAGGGGTTGGAGACAGAACCCAGTACTTC
CASKKGVGDRTQYF
>TRBD1|TRBV7-2|-|TRBJ1-1
TGTGCCACCTCGACAGGGGAGGGCACTGAAGCTTTCTTT
CATSTGEGTEAFF
>-|TRBV6-1|-|TRBJ2-3
TGTGCCAGCATTTTGAAGGGGATGGCAGATACGCAGTATTTT
CASILKGMADTQYF
>-|TRBV7-3|-|TRBJ1-1
TGTGCCAGCAGCTTAGCCTTAGGGGGGGACACTGAAGCTTTCTTT
CASSLALGGDTEAFF
>-|TRBV6-5|-|TRBJ2-2
TGTGCCAGCAGTTACTCAGGGGTAACCGGGGAGCTGTTTTTT
CASSYSGVTGELFF
>TRBD1|TRBV6-6|-|TRBJ1-6
TGTGCCAGCAGTACCAGCCCGGGACAGGGTTTACCACCCCTCCACTTT
CASSTSPGQGLPPLHF
>TRBD2|TRBV5-1|-|TRBJ2-7
TGCGCCAGCAGCTTGGCCTTCAACGGGGGGAGAGGGCAGTACTTC
CASSLAFNGGRGQYF
>-|TRBV18|few|TRBJ1-2
TGTGCCAGCTCACCCACGCTTAGTACTAACTATGGCTACACCTTC
CASSPTLSTNYGYTF
>TRBD2|TRBV5-4|-|TRBJ2-2
TGTGCCAGCAGCCCCGAGGGGCTAGCGGGAGGGACCGGGGAGCTGTTTTTT
CASSPEGLAGGTGELFF
>TRBD1|TRBV6-2/TRBV6-3|-|TRBJ2-2
TGTGCCAGCAGTTACTCGGGACAGGGGGCTGTCATCGGGGAGCTGTTTTTT
CASSYSGQGAVIGELFF
>TRBD1|TRBV10-1|-|TRBJ2-2
TGCGCCAGCGGTAGACAGGGCTCGGGGGAGCTGTTTTTT
CASGRQGSGELFF
>TRBD2|TRBV4-3|-|TRBJ2-7
TGCGCCAGCAGCCAAGATTTCGGGACTAGCGGGAGCAGCCACGAGCAGTACTTC
CASSQDFGTSGSSHEQYF
>TRBD1|TRBV6-5|-|TRBJ1-4
TGTGCCAGCAGTTATACAGGGGGCGCGGGTGAAAAACTGTTTTTT
CASSYTGGAGEKLFF
>TRBD1|TRBV6-5|-|TRBJ1-6
TGTGCCAGCAGTACGGGACAGCGGAATTCACCCCTCCACTTT
CASSTGQRNSPLHF
>-|TRBV29-1|-|TRBJ2-5
TGCAGCGTTGACAGGGGCGCAATTGAGACCCAGTACTTC
CSVDRGAIETQYF
>TRBD1|TRBV7-9|-|TRBJ2-3
TGTGCCAGCAGCCCTAGGGTGCAGGGGGCATTGGATACGCAGTATTTT
CASSPRVQGALDTQYF
>-|TRBV6-2/TRBV6-3|-|TRBJ2-1
TGTGCCAGCAGTTACGGGGCCGGGTTTACCTACAATGAGCAGTTCTTC
CASSYGAGFTYNEQFF
>TRBD2|TRBV7-2|-|TRBJ2-3
TGTGCCAGCAGTTACACTAGCGGCGGGGGGAGTGGAGATACGCAGTATTTT
CASSYTSGGGSGDTQYF
>TRBD2|TRBV7-9|-|TRBJ2-2
TGTGCCAGGAAGCGGGAGGCACGAGGCACCGGGGAGCTGTTTTTT
CARKREARGTGELFF
>-|TRBV6-1|-|TRBJ1-6
TGTGCCAGCAGTGAAGTTTGGCGGTATTCACCCCTCCACTTT
CASSEVWRYSPLHF
>TRBD1|TRBV14|-|TRBJ1-2
TGTGCCAGCAGCCCCCGCAGGGGGAATGGCTACACCTTC
CASSPRRGNGYTF